The TCR beta chain described here comes from a study of Graves' ophthalmopathy and Graves' hyperthyroidism. There are many counts of this clonotype. The antigen remains undetermined. No ophthalmopathy within 18 months of follow-up signified stable hyperthyroidism. The study's findings and limits: Built on 13 signatures, a model told ophthalmopathy apart from stable hyperthyroidism with almost 90% sensitivity and 70% to 82% specificity. Blood also carried most expanded thyroid clonotypes exceeding 0.001 frequency.

V was pared by 2 bases and J by 3 bases, with 11 bases between. The V gene's germline CDR1 is DFQATT and CDR2 SNEGSKA (reference sequence). The length of the CDR3 is 13 residues. As the template, RNA transcripts were used to amplify TCR beta CDR3 regions. The workflow started with a first-round RT-PCR run with HTBI primers and then moved on to a second-round multiplex PCR. TCRdb recomputed calls from the multiplex PCR reads with MiXCR, one row per CDR3 protein. The data show some 350,000 distinct CDR3 sequences, 17% seen once. The sequencing sample was made of peripheral blood. The sequence came from an adult woman with stable Graves' hyperthyroidism. The chain is built from TRBV20-1 and TRBJ2-7; D remains ambiguous. The CDR3 region has the DNA TGCAGTGCTAGACCCTCCCTCGGCTACGAGCAGTACTTC. Residues: CSARPSLGYEQYF.